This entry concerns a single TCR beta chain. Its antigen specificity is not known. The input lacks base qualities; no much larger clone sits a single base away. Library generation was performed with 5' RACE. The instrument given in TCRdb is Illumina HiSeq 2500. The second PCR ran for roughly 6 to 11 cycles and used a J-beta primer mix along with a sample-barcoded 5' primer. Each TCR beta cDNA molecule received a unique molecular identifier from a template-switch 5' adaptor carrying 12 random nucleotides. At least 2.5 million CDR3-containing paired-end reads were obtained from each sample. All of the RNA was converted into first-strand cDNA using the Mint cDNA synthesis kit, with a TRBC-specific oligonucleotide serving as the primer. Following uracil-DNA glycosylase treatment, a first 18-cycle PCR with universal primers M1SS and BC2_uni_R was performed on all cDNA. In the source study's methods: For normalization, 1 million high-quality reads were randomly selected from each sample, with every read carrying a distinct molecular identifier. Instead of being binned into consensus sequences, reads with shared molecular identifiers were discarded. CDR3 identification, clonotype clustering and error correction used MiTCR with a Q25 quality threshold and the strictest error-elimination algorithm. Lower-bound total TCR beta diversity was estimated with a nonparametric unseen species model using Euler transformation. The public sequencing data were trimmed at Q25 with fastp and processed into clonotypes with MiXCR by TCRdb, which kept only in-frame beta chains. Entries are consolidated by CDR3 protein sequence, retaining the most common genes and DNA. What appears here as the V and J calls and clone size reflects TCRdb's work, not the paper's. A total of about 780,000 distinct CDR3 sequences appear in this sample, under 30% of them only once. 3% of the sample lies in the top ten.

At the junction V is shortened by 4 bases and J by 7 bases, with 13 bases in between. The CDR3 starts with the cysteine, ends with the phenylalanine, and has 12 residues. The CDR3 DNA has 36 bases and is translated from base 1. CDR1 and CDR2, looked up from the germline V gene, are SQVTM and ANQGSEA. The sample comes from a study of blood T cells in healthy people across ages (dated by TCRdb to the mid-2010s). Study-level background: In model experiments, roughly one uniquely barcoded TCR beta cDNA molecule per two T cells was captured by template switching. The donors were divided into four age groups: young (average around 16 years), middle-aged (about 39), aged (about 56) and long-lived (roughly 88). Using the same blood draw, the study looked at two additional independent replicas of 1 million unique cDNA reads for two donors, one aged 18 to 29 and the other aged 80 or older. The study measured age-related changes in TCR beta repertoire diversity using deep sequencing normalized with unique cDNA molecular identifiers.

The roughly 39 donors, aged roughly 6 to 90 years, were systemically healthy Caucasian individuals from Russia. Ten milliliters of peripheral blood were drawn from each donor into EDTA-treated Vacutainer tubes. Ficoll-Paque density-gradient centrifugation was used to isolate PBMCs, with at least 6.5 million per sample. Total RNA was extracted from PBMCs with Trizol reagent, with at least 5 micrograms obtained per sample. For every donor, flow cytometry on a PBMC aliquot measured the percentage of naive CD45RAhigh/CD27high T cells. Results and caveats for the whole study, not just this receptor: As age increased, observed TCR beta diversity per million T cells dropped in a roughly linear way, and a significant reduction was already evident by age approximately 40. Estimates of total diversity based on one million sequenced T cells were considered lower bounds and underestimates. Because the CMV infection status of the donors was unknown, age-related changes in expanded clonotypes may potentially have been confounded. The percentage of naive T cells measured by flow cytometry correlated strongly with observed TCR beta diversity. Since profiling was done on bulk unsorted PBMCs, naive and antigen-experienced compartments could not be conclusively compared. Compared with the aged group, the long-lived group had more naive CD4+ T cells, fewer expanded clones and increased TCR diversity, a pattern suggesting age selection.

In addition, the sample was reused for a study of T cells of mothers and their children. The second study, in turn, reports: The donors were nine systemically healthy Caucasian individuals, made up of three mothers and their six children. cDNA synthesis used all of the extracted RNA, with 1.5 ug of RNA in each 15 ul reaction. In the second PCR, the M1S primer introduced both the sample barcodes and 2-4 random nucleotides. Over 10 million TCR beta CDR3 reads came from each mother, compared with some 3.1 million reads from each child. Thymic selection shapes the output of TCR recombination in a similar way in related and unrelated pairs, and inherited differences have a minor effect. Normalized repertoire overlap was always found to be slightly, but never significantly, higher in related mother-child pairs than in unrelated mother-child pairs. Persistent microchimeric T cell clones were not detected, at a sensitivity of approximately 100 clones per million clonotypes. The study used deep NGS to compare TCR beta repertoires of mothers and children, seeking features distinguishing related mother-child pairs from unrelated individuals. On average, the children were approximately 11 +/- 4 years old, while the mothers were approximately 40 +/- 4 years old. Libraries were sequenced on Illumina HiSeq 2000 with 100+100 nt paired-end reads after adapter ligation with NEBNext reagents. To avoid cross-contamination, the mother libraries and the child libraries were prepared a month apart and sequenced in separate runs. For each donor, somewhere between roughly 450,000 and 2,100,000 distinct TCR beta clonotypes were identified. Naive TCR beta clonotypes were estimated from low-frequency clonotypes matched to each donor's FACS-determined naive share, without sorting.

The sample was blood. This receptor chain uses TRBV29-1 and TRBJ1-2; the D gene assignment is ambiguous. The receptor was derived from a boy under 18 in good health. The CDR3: CSVAGPVLGYTF. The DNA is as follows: TGCAGCGTTGCCGGGCCCGTTCTTGGCTACACCTTC.